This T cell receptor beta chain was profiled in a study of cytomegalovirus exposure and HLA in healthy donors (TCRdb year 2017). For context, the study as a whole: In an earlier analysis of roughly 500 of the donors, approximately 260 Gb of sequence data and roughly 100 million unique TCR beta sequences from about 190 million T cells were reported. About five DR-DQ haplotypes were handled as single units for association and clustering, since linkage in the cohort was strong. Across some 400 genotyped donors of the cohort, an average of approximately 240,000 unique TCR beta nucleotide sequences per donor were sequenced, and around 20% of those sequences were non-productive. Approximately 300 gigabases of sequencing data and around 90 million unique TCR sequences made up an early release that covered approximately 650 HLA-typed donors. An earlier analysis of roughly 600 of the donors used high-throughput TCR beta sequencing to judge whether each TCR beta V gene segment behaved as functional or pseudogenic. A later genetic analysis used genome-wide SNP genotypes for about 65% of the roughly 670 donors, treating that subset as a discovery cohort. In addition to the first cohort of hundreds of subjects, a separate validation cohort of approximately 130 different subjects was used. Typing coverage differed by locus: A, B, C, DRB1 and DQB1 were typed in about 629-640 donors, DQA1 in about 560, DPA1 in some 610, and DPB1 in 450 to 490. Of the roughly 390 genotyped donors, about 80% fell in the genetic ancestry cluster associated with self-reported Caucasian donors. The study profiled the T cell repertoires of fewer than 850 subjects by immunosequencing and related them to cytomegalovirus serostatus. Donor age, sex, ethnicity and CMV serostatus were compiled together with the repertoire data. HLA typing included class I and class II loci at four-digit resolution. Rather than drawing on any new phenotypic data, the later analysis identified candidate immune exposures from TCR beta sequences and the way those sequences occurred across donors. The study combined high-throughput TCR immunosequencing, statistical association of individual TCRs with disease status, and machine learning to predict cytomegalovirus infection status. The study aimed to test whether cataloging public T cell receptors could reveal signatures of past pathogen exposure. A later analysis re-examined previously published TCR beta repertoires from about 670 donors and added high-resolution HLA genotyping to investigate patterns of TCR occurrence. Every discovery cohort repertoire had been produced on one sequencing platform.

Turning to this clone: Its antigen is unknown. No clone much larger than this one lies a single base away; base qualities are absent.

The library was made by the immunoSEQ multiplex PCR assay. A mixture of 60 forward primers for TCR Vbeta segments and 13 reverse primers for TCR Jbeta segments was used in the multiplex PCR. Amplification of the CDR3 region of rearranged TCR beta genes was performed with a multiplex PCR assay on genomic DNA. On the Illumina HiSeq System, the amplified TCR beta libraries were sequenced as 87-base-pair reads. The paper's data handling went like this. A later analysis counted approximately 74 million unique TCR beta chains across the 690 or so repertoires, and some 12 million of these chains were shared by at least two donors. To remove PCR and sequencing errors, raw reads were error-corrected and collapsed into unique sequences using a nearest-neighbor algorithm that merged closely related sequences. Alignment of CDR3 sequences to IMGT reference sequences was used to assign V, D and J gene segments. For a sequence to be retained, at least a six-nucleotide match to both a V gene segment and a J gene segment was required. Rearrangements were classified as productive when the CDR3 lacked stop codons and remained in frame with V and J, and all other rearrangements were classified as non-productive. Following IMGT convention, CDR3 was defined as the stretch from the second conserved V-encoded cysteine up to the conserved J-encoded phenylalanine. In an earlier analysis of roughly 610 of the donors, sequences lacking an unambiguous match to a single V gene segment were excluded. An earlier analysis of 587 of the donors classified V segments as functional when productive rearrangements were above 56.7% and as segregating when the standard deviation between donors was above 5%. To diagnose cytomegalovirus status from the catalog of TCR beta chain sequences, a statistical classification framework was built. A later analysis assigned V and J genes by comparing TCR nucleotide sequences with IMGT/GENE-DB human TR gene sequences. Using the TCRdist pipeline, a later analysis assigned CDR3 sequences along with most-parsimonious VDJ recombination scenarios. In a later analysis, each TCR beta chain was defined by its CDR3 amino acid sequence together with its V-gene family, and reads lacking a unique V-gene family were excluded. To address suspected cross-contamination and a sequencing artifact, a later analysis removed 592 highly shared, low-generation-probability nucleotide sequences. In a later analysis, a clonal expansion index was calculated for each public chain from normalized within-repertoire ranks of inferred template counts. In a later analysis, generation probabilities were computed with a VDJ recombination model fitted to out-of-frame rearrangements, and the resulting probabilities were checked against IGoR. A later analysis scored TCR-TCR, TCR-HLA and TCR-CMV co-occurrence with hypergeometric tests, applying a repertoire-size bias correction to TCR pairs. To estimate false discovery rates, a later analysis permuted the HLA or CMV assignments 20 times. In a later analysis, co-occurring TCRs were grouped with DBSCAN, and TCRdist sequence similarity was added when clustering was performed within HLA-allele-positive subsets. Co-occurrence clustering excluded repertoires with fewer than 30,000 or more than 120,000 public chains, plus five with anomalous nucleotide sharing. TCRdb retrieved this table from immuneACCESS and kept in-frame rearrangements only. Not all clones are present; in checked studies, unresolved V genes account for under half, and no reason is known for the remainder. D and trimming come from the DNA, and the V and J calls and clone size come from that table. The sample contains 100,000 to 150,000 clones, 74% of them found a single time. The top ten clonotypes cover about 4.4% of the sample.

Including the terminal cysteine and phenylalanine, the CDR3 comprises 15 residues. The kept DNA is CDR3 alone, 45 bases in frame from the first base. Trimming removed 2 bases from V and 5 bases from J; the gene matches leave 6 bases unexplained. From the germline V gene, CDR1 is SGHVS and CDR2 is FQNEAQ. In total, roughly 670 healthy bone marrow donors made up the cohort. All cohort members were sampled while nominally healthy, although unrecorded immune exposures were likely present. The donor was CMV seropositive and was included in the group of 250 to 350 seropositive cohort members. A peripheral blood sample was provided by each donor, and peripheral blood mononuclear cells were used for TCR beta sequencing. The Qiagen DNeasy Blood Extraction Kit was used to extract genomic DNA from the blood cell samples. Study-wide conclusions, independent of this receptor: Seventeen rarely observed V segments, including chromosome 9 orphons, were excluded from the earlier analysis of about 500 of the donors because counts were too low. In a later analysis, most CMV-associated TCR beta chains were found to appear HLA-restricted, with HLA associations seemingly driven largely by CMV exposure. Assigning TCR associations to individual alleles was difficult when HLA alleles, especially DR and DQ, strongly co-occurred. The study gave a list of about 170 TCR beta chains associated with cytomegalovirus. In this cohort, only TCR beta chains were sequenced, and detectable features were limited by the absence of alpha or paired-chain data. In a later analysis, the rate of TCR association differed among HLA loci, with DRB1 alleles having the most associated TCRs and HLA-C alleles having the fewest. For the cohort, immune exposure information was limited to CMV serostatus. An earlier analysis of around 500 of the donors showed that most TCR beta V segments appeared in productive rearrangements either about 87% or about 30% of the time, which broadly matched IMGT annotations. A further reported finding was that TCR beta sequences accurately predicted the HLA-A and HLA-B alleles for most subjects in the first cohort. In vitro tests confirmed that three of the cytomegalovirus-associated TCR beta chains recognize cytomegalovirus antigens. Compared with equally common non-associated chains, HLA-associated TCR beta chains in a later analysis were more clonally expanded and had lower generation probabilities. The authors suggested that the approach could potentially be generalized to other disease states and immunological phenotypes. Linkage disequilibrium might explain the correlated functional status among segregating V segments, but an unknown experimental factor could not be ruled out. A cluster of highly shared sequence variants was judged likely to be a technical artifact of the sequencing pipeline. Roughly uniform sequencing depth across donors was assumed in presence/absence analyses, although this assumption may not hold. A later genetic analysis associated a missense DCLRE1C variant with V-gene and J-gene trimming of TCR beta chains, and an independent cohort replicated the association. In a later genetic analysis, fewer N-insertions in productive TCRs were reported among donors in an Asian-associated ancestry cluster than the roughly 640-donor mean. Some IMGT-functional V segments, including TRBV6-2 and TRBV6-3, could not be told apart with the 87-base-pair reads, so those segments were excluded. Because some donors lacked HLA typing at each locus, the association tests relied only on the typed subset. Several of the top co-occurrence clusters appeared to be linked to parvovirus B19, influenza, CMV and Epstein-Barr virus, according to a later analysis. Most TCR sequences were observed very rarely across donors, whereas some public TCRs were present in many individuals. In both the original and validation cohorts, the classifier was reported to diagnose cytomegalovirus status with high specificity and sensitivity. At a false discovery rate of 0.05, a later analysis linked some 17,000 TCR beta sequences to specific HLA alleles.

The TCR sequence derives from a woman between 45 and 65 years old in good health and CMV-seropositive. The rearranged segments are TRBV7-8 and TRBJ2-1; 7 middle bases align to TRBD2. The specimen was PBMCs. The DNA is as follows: TGTGCCAGCAGCTTACTCGGGACTACTAACAATGAGCAGTTCTTC. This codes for CASSLLGTTNNEQFF.